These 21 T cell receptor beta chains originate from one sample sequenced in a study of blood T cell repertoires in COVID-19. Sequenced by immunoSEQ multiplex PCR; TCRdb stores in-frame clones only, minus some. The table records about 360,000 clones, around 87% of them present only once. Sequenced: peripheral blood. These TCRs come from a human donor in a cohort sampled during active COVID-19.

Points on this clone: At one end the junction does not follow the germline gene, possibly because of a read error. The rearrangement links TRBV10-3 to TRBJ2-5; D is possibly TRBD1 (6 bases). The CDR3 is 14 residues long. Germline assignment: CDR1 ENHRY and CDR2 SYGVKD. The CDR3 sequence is CATSEAGVQETQYF. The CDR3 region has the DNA TGTGCCACCAGTGAAGCAGGGGTCCAAGAGACCCAGTACTTC.

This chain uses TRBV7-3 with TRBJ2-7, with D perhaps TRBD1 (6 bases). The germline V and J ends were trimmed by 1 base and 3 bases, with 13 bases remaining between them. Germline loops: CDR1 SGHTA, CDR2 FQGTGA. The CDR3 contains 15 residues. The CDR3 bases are TGTGCCAGCAGCTTAAGAGCAGGGGCTTTCTACGAGCAGTACTTC. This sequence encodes CASSLRAGAFYEQYF.

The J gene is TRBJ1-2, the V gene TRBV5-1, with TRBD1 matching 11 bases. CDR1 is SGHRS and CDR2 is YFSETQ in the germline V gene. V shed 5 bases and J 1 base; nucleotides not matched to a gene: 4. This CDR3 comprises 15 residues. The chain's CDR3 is CASSSGTGGNYGYTF. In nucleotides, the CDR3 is TGCGCCAGCAGTTCCGGGACAGGGGGTAACTATGGCTACACCTTC.

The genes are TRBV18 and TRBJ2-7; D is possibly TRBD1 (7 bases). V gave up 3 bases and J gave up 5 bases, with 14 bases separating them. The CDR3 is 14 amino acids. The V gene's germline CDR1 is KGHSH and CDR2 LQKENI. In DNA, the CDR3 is TGTGCCAGCTCACCTCTTCAGGGGGGCAACGAGCAGTACTTC. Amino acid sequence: CASSPLQGGNEQYF.

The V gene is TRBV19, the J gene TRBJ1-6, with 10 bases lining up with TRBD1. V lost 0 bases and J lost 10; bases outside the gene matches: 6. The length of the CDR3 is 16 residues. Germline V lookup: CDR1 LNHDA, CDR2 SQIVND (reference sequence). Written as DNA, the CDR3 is TGTGCCAGTAGTATAGATCGGGACAGGGGTAGGTCACCCCTCCACTTT. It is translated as CASSIDRDRGRSPLHF.

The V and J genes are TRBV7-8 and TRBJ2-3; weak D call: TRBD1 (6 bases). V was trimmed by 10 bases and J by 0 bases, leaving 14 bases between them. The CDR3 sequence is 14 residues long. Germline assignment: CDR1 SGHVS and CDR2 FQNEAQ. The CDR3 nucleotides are TGTGCCACCCAGGGACATTCTAGCACAGATACGCAGTATTTT. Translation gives CATQGHSSTDTQYF.

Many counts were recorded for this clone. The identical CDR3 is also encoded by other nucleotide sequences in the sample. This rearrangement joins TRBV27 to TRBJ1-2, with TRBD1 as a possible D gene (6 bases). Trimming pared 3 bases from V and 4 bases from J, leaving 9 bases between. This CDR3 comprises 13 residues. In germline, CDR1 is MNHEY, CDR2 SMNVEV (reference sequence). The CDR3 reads CASSFQGSYGYTF. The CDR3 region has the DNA TGTGCCAGCAGTTTTCAGGGGAGCTATGGCTACACCTTC.

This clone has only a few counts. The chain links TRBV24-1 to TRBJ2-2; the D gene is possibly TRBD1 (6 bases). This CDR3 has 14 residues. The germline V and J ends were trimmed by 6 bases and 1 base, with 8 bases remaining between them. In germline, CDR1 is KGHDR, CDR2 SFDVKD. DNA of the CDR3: TGTGCCACCAGTCCGGGACAGAACACCGGGGAGCTGTTTTTT. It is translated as CATSPGQNTGELFF.

The CDR3 loop reads CATSDHGLDRGSNNEQFF. CDR3 nucleotide sequence: TGTGCCACCAGTGACCACGGACTAGACAGGGGTTCTAACAATGAGCAGTTCTTC. The chain couples TRBV24-1 to TRBJ2-1; maybe TRBD1 (8 bases). The CDR3 runs to 18 residues. Germline assignment: CDR1 KGHDR and CDR2 SFDVKD. The ends were cut back, 4 bases at V and 5 bases at J, with 23 bases in the middle.

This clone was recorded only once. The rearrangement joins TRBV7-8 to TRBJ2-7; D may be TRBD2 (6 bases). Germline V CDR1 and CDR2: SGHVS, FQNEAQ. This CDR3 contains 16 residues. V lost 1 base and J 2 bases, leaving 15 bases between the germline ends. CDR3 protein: CASSLVGVGGAYEQYF. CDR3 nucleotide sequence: TGTGCCAGCAGCTTAGTTGGGGTCGGCGGGGCCTACGAGCAGTACTTC.

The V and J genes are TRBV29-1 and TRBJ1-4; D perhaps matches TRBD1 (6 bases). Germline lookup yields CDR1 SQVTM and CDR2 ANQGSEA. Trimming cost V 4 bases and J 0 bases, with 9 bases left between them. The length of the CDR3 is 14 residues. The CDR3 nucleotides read TGCAGCGTTGCGAACAGGGCAACTAATGAAAAACTGTTTTTT. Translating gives CSVANRATNEKLFF.

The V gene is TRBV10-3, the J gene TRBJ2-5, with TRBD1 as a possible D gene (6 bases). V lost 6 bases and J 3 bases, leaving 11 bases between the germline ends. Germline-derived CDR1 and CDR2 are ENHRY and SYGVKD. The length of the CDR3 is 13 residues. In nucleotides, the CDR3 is TGTGCCATCAGGGACAGACCCAAAGAGACCCAGTACTTC. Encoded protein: CAIRDRPKETQYF.

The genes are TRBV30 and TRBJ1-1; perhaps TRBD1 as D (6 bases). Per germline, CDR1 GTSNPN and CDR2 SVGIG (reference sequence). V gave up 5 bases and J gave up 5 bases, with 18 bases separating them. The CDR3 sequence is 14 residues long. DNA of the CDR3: TGTGCCTGGGCTGAGGGGGTTACGGGGACTGAAGCTTTCTTT. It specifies CAWAEGVTGTEAFF.

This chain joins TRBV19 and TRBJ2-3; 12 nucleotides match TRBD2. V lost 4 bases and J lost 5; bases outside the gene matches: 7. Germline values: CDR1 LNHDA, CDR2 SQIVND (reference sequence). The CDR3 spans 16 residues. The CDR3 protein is CASSTPTSGSGDTQYF. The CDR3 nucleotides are TGTGCCAGTAGTACCCCGACTAGCGGGAGTGGAGATACGCAGTATTTT.

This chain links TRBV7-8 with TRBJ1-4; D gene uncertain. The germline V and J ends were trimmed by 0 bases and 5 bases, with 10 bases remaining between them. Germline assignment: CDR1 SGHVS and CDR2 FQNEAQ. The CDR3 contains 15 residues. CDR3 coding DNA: TGTGCCAGCAGCTTAGCGAGGAAGCGAAATGAAAAACTGTTTTTT. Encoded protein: CASSLARKRNEKLFF.

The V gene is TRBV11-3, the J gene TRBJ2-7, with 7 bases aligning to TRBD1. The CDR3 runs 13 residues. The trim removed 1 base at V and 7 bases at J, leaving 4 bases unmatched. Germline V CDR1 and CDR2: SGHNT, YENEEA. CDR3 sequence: CASSLARGREQYF. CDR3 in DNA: TGTGCCAGCAGCTTAGCGAGGGGGCGTGAGCAGTACTTC.

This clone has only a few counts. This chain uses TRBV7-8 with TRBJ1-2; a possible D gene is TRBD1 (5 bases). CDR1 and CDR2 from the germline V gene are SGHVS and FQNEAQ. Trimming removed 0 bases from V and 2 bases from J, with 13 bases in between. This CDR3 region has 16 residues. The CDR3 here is CASSLAPPGSNYGYTF. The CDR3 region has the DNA TGTGCCAGCAGCTTAGCACCGCCAGGGTCCAACTATGGCTACACCTTC.

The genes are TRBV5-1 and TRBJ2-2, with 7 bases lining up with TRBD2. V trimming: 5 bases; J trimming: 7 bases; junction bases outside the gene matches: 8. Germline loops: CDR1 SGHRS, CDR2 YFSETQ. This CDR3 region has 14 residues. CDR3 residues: CASSSAGEDGELFF. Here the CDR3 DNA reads TGCGCCAGCAGTTCCGCGGGAGAGGACGGGGAGCTGTTTTTT.

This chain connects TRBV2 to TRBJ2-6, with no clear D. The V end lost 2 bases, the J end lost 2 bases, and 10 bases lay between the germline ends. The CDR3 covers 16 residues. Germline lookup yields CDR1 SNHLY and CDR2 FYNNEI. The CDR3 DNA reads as TGTGCCAGCAGTGAATCCAGAGGTCCTGGGGCCAACGTCCTGACTTTC. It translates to CASSESRGPGANVLTF. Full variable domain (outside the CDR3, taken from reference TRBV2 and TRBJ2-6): EPEVTQTPSHQVTQMGQEVILRCVPISNHLYFYWYRQILGQKVEFLVSFYNNEISEKSEIFDDQFSVERPDGSNFTLKIRSTKLEDSAMYFCASSESRGPGANVLTFGAGSRLTVL.

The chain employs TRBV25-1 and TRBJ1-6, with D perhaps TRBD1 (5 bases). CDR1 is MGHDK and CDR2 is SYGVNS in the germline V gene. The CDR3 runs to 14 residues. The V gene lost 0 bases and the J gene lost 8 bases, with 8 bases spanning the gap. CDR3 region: CASSEYDSYSPLHF. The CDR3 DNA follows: TGTGCCAGCAGTGAATATGACAGTTATTCACCCCTCCACTTT.

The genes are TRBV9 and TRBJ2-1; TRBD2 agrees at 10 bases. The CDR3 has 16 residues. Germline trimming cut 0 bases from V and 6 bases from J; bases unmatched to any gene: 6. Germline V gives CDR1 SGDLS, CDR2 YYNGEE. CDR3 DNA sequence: TGTGCCAGCAGCGTAGGTGGGCCTAGCGGGAGCAATGAGCAGTTCTTC. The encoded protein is CASSVGGPSGSNEQFF. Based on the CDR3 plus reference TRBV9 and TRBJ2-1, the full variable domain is DSGVTQTPKHLITATGQRVTLRCSPRSGDLSVYWYQQSLDQGLQFLIQYYNGEERAKGNILERFSAQQFPDLHSELNLSSLELGDSALYFCASSVGGPSGSNEQFFGPGTRLTVL.